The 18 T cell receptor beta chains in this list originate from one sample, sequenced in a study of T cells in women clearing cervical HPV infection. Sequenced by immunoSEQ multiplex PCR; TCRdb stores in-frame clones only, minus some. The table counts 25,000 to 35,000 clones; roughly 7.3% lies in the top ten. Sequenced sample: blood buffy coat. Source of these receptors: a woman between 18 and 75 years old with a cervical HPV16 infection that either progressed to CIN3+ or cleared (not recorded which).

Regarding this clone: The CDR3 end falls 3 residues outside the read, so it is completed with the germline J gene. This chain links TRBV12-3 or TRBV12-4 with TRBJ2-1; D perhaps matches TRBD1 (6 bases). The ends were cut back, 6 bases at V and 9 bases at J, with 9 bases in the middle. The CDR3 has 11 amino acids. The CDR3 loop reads CASRLGGEQFF. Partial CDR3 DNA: TGTGCCAGCAGGCTAGGGGGTGAG.

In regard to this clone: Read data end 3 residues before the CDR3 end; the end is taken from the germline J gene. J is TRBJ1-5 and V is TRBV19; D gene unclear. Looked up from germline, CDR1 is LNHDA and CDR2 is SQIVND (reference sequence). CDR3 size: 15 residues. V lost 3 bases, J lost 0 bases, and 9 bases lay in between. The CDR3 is CASSINQNSNQPQHF. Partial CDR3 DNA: TGTGCCAGTAGTATTAACCAGAATAGCAATCAGCCC.

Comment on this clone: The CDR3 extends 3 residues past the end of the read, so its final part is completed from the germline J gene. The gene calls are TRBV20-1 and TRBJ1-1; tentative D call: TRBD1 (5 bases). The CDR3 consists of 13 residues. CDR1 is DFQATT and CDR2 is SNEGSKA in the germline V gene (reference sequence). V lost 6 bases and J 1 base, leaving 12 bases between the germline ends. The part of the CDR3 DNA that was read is TGCAGTGCCTCGGGACTCCCGAACACTGAA. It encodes CSASGLPNTE. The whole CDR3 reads CSASGLPNTEAFF.

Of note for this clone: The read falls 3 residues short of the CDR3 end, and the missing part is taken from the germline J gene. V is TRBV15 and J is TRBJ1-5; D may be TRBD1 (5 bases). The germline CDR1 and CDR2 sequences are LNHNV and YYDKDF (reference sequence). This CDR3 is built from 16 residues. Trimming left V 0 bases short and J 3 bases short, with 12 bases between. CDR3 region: CATSRETHRYNQPQHF. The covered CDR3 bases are TGTGCCACCAGCAGAGAAACTCACAGGTACAATCAGCCC.

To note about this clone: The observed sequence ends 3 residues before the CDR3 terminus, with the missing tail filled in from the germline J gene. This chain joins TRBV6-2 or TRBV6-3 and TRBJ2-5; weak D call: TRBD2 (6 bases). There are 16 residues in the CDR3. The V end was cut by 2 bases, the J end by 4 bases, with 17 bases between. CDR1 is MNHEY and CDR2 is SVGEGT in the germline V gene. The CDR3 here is CASSYGRGGQRETQYF. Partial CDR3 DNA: TGTGCCAGCAGTTACGGGCGGGGAGGCCAAAGAGAGACC.

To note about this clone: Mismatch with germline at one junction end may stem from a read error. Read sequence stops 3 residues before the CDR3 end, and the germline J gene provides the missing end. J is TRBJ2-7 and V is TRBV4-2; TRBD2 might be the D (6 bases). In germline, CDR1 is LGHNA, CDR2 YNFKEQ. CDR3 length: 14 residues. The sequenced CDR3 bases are TGCGCCAGCAGCCTCAGACTAGGGATGGACGAG. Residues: CASSLRLGMDE. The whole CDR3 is CASSLRLGMDEQYF.

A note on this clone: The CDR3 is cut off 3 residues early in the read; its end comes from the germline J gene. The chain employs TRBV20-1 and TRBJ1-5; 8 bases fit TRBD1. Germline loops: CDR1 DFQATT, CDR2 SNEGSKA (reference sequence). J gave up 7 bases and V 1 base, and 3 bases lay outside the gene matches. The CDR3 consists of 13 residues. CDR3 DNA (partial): TGCAGTGCTAGAGGGTACAGGGGGCAGCCC. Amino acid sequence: CSARGYRGQP. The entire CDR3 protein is CSARGYRGQPQHF.

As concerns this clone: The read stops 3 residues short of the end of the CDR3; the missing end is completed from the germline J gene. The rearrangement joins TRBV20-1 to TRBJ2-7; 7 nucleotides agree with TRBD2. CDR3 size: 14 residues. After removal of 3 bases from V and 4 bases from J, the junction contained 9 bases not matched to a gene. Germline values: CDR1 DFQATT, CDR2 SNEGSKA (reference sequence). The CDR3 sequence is CSARDRDYQYEQYF. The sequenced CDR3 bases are TGCAGTGCTAGGGATCGGGACTATCAATACGAG.

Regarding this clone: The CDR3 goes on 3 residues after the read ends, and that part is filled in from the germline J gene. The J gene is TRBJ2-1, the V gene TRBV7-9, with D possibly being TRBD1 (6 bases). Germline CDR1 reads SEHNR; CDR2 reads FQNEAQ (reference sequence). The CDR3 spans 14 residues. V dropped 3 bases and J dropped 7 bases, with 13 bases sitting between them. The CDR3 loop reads CASSLTGYDNEQFF. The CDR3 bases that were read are TGTGCCAGCAGCTTGACAGGTTACGATAATGAG.

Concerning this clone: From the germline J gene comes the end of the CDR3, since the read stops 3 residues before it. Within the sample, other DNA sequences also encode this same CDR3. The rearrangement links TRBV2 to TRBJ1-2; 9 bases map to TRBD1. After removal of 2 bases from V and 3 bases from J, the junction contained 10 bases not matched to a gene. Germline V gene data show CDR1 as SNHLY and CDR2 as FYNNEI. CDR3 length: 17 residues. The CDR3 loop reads CASSELTGGQVYYGYTF. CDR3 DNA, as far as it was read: TGTGCCAGCAGTGAATTAACAGGGGGCCAAGTTTACTATGGC.

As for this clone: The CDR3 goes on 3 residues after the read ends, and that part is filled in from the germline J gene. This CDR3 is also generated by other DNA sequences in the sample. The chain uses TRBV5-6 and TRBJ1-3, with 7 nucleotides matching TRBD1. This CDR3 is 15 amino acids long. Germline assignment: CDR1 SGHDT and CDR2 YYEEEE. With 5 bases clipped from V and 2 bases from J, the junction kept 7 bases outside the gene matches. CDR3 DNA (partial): TGTGCCAGCAGTCCACAGGGGAGGACTGGAAACACC. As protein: CASSPQGRTGNT. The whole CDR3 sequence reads CASSPQGRTGNTIYF. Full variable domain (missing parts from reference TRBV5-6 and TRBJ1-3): DAGVTQSPTHLIKTRGQQVTLRCSPKSGHDTVSWYQQALGQGPQFIFQYYEEEERQRGNFPDRFSGHQFPNYSSELNVNALLLGDSALYLCASSPQGRTGNTIYFGEGSWLTVV.

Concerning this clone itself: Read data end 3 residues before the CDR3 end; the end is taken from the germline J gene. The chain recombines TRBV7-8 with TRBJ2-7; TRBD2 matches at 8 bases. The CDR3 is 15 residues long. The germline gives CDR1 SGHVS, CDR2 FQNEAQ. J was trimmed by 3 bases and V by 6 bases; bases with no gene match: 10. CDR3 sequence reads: CASSRREGQGYEQYF. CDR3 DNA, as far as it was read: TGTGCCAGCAGTCGACGGGAGGGCCAGGGCTACGAG.

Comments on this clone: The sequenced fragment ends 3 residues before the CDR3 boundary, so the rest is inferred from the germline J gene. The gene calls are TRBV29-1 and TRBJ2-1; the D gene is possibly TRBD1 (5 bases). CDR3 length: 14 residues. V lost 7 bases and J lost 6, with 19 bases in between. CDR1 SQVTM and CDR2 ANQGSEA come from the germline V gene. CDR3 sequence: CSGATGLGFNEQFF. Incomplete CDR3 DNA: TGCAGCGGTGCAACAGGCCTAGGTTTCAATGAG.

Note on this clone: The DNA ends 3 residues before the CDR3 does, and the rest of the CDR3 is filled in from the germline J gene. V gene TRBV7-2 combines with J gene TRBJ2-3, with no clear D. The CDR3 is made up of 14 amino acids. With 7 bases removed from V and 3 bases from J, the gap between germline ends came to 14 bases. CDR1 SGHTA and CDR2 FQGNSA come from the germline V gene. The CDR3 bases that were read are TGTGCCAGCACCATCTACCTAGGTACAGATACG. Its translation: CASTIYLGTDT. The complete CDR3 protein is CASTIYLGTDTQYF.

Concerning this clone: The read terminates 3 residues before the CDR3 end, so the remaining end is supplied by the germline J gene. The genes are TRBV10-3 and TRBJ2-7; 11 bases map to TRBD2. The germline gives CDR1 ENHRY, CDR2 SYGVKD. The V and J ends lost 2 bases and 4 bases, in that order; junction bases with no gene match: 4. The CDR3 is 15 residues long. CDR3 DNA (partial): TGTGCCATCAGTGAGGGACTAGCGGGCACTTACGAG. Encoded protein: CAISEGLAGTYE. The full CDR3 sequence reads CAISEGLAGTYEQYF.

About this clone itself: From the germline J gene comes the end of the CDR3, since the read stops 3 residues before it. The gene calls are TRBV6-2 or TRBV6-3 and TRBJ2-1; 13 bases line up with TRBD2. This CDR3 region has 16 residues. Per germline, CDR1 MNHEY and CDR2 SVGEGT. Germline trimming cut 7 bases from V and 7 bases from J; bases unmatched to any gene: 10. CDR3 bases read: TGTGCCAGCAATCCGAGGGGGACTAGCGGGAAAAATGAG. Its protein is CASNPRGTSGKNE. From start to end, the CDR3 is CASNPRGTSGKNEQFF.

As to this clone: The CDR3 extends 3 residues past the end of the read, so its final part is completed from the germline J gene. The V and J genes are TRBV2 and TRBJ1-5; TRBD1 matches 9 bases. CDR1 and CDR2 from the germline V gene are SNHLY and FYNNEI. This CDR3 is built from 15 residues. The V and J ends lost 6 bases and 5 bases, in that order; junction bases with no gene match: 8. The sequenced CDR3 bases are TGTGCCAGCAGATCCGGGACAGGGAGGTATCAGCCC. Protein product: CASRSGTGRYQP. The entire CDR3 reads CASRSGTGRYQPQHF.

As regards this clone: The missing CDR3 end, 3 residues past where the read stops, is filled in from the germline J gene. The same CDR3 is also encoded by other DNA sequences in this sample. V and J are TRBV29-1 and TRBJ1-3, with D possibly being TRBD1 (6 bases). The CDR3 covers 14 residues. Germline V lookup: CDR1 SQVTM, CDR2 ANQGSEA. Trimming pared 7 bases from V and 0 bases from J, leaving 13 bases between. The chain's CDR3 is CSASPGHSGNTIYF. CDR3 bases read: TGCAGCGCATCTCCGGGACACTCTGGAAACACC.